This T cell receptor (beta chain) was identified in a study of blood T cell repertoires in COVID-19 (dated by TCRdb to about 2020). A note on the overall study: Collaborator samples came from the United States, Italy and Spain and covered acute and convalescent phases of COVID-19. HLA class I and class II types, where available, came from metadata supplied by the sample provider rather than from assay-based typing. Sample metadata almost always included a de-identified subject ID, COVID-19 status, age in years and sex. The samples were drawn from two sources: the first 160 participants of the ongoing ImmuneRACE study, and 950 to 1,500 subjects contributed by 6 global collaborators. The prospective study material was composed of cDNA or gDNA derived from T cells, B-cell-depleted T cells, or PBMCs. The repertoires were released in a freely available public database meant as a resource for research on the immune response to SARS-CoV-2. Deeply sampled blood TCRbeta repertoires from subjects exposed to, actively infected with, or recovered from COVID-19 were included in the dataset.

In the case of this clone: Its binding antigen is unknown. Qualities for individual bases were not recorded, and no much larger clone is one base off.

In Seattle, one collaborating source enrolled patients while the infection was active and tracked those patients longitudinally over the course of disease. Collaborating institutions collected whole blood in K2EDTA tubes following their own protocols. For TCRbeta analysis, collaborator samples were shipped as frozen whole blood, as isolated PBMCs, or as DNA extracted from either sample type. What the study reported, not specific to this receptor: The quantity of clinical and demographic metadata differed by source and by participant and was supplied without curation.

Based on the germline V gene, the CDR1 and CDR2 sequences are KGHDR and SFDVKD. The junction shows trimming of 4 bases on V and 2 bases on J, plus 17 bases between the germline ends. The CDR3 goes from the cysteine to the phenylalanine over 17 residues. The retained sequence is limited to the CDR3, 51 bases, with the frame set at the first base. TCRbeta CDR3 regions were amplified from genomic DNA by means of the immunoSEQ Assay, a bias-controlled multiplex PCR. As for the original processing: Nucleated cell counts per sample were estimated from amplification of reference gene primers within the assay. To quantify the absolute abundance of each unique TCRbeta CDR3 rearrangement, sequence reads were collapsed and filtered. For each sample, productive Simpson clonality was calculated as the square root of Simpson's diversity index over productive rearrangements. This is the immuneACCESS table as TCRdb keeps it, with only in-frame sequences that have V and J called. A part of the clones is gone; compared with another copy, unresolved V genes explain less than half, and the rest is unexplained. Clone size and V and J calls were adopted from that table, with D and trimming inferred from the DNA. Present in this sample are about 220,000 clones, around 86% of which were seen just once. Clones ranked in the top ten supply roughly 8% of the sample.

The specimen was peripheral blood. Recombination joined TRBV24-1 with TRBJ1-5, with TRBD1 perhaps the D gene, on 5 matching bases. This receptor was identified in a woman over 75 with COVID-19, enrolled during active disease. The CDR3 sequence is CATSDPTGPGGNQPQHF. In nucleotides, the sequence is TGTGCCACCAGTGACCCTACAGGTCCTGGGGGCAATCAGCCCCAGCATTTT.